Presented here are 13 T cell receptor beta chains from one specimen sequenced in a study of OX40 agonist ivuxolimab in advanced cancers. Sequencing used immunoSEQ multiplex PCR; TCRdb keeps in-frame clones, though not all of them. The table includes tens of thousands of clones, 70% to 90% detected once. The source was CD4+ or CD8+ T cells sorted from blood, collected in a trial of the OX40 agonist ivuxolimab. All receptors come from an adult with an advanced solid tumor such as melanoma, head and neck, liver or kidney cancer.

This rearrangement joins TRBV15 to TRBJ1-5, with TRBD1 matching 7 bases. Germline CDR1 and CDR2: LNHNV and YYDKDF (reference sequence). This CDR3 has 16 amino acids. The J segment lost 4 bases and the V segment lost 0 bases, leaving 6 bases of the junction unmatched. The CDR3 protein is CATSRDISGGNQPQHF. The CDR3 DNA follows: TGTGCCACCAGCAGAGATATATCAGGGGGAAATCAGCCCCAGCATTTT.

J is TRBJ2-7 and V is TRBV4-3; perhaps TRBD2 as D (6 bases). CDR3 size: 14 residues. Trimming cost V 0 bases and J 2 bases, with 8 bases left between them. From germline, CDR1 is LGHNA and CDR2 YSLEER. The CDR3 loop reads CASSQETGAYEQYF. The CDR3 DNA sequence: TGCGCCAGCAGCCAAGAGACGGGGGCCTACGAGCAGTACTTC.

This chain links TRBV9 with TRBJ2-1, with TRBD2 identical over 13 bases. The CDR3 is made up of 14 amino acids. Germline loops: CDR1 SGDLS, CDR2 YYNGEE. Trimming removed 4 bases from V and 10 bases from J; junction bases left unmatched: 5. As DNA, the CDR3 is TGTGCCAGCAGCTTAGGGACTAGCGGGGTCGAGCAGTTCTTC. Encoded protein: CASSLGTSGVEQFF.

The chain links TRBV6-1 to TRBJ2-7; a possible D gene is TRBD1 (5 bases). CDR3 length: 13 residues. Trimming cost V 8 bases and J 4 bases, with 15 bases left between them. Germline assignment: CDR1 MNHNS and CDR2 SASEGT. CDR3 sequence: CASSRVIGYEQYF. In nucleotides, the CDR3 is TGTGCCAGCTCCAGGGTAATAGGGTACGAGCAGTACTTC.

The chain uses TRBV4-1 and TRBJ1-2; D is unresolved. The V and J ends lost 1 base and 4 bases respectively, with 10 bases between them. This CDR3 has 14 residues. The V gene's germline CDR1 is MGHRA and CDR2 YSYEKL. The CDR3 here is CASSQVQPTYGYTF. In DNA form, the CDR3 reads TGCGCCAGCAGCCAAGTGCAGCCAACCTATGGCTACACCTTC.

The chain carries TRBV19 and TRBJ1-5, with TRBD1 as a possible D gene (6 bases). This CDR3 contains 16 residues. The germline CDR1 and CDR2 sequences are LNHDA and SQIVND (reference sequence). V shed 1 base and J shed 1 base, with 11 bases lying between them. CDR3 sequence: CASSIVGRGSNQPQHF. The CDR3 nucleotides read TGTGCCAGTAGTATAGTAGGCAGGGGAAGCAATCAGCCCCAGCATTTT. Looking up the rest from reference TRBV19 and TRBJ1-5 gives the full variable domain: DGGITQSPKYLFRKEGQNVTLSCEQNLNHDAMYWYRQDPGQGLRLIYYSQIVNDFQKGDIAEGYSVSREKKESFPLTVTSAQKNPTAFYLCASSIVGRGSNQPQHFGDGTRLSIL.

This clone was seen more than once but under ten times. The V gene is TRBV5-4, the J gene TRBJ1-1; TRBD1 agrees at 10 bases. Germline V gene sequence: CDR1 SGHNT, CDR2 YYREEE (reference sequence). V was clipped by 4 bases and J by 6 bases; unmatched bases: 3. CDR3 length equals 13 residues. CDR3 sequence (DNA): TGTGCCAGCAGCACCGGGACAGGGGCTGAAGCTTTCTTT. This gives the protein CASSTGTGAEAFF.

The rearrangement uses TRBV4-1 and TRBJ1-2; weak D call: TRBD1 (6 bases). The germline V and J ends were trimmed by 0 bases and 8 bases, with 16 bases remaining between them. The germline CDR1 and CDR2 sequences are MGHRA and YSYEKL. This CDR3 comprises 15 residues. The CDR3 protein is CASSQEGGTTRGYTF. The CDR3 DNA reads TGCGCCAGCAGCCAAGAGGGCGGGACAACCAGAGGCTACACCTTC.

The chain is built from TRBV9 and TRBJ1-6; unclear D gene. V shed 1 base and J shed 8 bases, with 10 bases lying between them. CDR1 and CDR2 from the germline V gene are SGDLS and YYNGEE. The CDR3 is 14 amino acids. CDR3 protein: CASSVTAYDSPLHF. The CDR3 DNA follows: TGTGCCAGCAGCGTAACCGCCTACGATTCACCCCTCCACTTT.

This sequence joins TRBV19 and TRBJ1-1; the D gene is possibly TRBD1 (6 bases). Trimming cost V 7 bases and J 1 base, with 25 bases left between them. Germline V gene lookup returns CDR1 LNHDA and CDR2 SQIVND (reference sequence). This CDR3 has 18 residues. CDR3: CASIQRARGAPGNTEAFF. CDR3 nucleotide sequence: TGTGCCAGTATTCAGCGGGCACGGGGGGCTCCCGGGAACACTGAAGCTTTCTTT.

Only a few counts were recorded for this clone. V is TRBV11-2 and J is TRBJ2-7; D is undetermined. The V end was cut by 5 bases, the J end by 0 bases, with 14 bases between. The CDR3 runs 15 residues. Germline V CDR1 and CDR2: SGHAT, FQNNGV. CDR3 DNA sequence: TGTGCCAGCAGCCTGCGGCCAGGTAGCTCCTACGAGCAGTACTTC. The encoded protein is CASSLRPGSSYEQYF.

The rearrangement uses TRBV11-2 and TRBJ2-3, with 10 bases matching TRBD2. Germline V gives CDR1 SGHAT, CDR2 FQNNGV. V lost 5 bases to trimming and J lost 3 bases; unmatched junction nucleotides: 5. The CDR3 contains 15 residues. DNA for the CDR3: TGTGCCAGCAGCCGCCTGACTAGCGGGACAGATACGCAGTATTTT. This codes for CASSRLTSGTDTQYF. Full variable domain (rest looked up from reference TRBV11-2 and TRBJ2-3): EAGVAQSPRYKIIEKRQSVAFWCNPISGHATLYWYQQILGQGPKLLIQFQNNGVVDDSQLPKDRFSAERLKGVDSTLKIQPAKLEDSAVYLCASSRLTSGTDTQYFGPGTRLTVL.

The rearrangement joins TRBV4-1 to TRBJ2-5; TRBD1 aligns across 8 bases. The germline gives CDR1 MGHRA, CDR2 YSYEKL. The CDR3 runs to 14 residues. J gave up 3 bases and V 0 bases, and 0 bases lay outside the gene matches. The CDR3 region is CASSQEDREETQYF. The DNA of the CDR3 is TGCGCCAGCAGCCAAGAGGACAGGGAAGAGACCCAGTACTTC.